This entry lists 26 T cell receptor beta chains sequenced from one sample in a study of blood T cell repertoires in COVID-19. Measured with immunoSEQ multiplex PCR; TCRdb has only the in-frame clones, and not every one. Seen here are 27,000 or so clones, over 85% observed once, and the top ten hold around 2.7%. The material sequenced was peripheral blood. The receptor set was obtained from a human donor in a cohort sampled during active COVID-19.

The rearrangement uses TRBV3-1 (or the pseudogene TRBV3-2) and TRBJ2-1; 10 bases fit TRBD1. The CDR3 is 15 residues long. Germline V CDR1 and CDR2: LGHDT, YNNKEL (reference sequence). V dropped 2 bases and J dropped 9; count of bases not matched to a gene: 7. In DNA form, the CDR3 reads TGTGCCAGCAGCCAAACCGGGACAGGGGACGTTGAGCAGTTCTTC. It codes for CASSQTGTGDVEQFF.

The chain is built from TRBV19 and TRBJ2-2; tentative D call: TRBD2 (5 bases). Germline V CDR1 and CDR2: LNHDA, SQIVND (reference sequence). This CDR3 region has 15 residues. The V end lost 2 bases, the J end lost 3 bases, and 10 bases lay between the germline ends. CDR3 sequence: CASSIRGLDTGELFF. Here the CDR3 DNA reads TGTGCCAGTAGTATAAGAGGGTTGGACACCGGGGAGCTGTTTTTT. The full variable domain, completed using reference TRBV19 and TRBJ2-2, is DGGITQSPKYLFRKEGQNVTLSCEQNLNHDAMYWYRQDPGQGLRLIYYSQIVNDFQKGDIAEGYSVSREKKESFPLTVTSAQKNPTAFYLCASSIRGLDTGELFFGEGSRLTVL.

J is TRBJ1-1 and V is TRBV9, with 7 bases that match TRBD1. CDR1 is SGDLS and CDR2 is YYNGEE in the germline V gene. The CDR3 runs 13 residues. V was pared by 0 bases and J by 5 bases, with 1 base of the junction left unmatched. CDR3 amino acids: CASSVEQGTEAFF. In DNA form, the CDR3 reads TGTGCCAGCAGCGTAGAACAGGGGACTGAAGCTTTCTTT.

The genes are TRBV14 and TRBJ2-5, with 10 nucleotides matching TRBD1. The ends lost 5 bases at V and 5 bases at J; junction bases unmatched: 5. Per the germline V gene, CDR1 is SGHDN and CDR2 is FVKESK. This CDR3 has 14 amino acids. The CDR3 here is CASSWTGGLETQYF. CDR3 DNA: TGTGCCAGCAGCTGGACAGGGGGTCTGGAGACCCAGTACTTC.

CDR3 DNA: TGCGCCAGCAGTGCCGGGACTAGCGGGAGAGGCAATGAGCAGTTCTTC. It translates to CASSAGTSGRGNEQFF. This chain joins TRBV10-1 and TRBJ2-1, with TRBD2 matching over 14 bases. The CDR3 consists of 16 residues. V shed 4 bases, J shed 6 bases, and the junction held 5 bases outside the gene matches. From germline, CDR1 is WNHNN and CDR2 SYGVQD (reference sequence).

The CDR3 region is CASNRGPHSGANVLTF. In DNA, the CDR3 is TGTGCCAGTAACAGGGGGCCCCACTCTGGGGCCAACGTCCTGACTTTC. This rearrangement joins TRBV19 to TRBJ2-6; 9 bases align to TRBD1. The CDR3 consists of 16 residues. The V gene's germline CDR1 is LNHDA and CDR2 SQIVND (reference sequence). V lost 7 bases and J lost 0; bases outside the gene matches: 4.

This clone was seen just once. This chain connects TRBV4-1 to TRBJ2-3, with D perhaps TRBD2 (5 bases). The CDR3 has 15 amino acids. V was pared by 1 base and J by 2 bases, with 10 bases between. The germline gives CDR1 MGHRA, CDR2 YSYEKL. CDR3 protein: CASSQAGRNTDTQYF. The CDR3 DNA follows: TGCGCCAGCAGCCAAGCGGGGAGAAACACAGATACGCAGTATTTT.

The rearrangement links TRBV4-1 to TRBJ2-4, with a weak D call TRBD1 (6 bases). Germline V lookup: CDR1 MGHRA, CDR2 YSYEKL. Trimming shortened V by 1 base and J by 8 bases, and 15 bases separated the two germline ends. This CDR3 comprises 15 residues. CDR3 region: CASSQADRSHDIQYF. CDR3 sequence (DNA): TGCGCCAGCAGCCAAGCCGACAGGTCGCACGACATTCAGTACTTC.

The chain couples TRBV11-2 to TRBJ1-1; D is unresolved. This CDR3 region has 15 residues. V was clipped by 0 bases and J by 4 bases, with 12 bases between them. The V gene's germline CDR1 is SGHAT and CDR2 FQNNGV. The CDR3 DNA reads TGTGCCAGCAGCTTAGATGTTCAGGTACGCACTGAAGCTTTCTTT. Protein sequence: CASSLDVQVRTEAFF.

In DNA form, the CDR3 reads TGTGCCAGCAGCCTAGGACAGCGGGAGAGAAGGGAGCAGTACTTC. It specifies CASSLGQRERREQYF. The rearrangement joins TRBV28 to TRBJ2-7, with 8 bases identical to TRBD2. V lost 6 bases and J lost 7; bases outside the gene matches: 14. This CDR3 contains 15 residues. Germline CDR1 MDHEN, CDR2 SYDVKM.

The chain carries TRBV6-1 and TRBJ2-5, with 10 nucleotides matching TRBD2. CDR3 length: 19 residues. V lost 4 bases to trimming and J lost 3 bases; unmatched junction nucleotides: 17. Germline assignment: CDR1 MNHNS and CDR2 SASEGT. The CDR3 reads CASSVVISGRAFAKETQYF. The CDR3 bases are TGTGCCAGCAGTGTCGTAATAAGCGGGAGGGCCTTCGCCAAAGAGACCCAGTACTTC.

There are a few counts of this clone. The rearrangement joins TRBV14 to TRBJ2-1, with 9 bases lining up with TRBD2. The V gene end was trimmed by 7 bases and the J gene end by 4 bases; junction bases not matched to a gene: 8. Germline CDR1 is SGHDN and CDR2 is FVKESK. CDR3 length equals 15 residues. The CDR3 is CASNTGTSPYNEQFF. The CDR3 DNA reads as TGTGCCAGCAACACCGGGACTAGCCCATACAATGAGCAGTTCTTC.

The CDR3: CASSPFVPTTGTQYF. For the CDR3, the DNA is TGTGCCAGCAGCCCCTTCGTACCCACGACGGGGACCCAGTACTTC. This chain links TRBV7-2 with TRBJ2-5; no clear D gene. V was clipped by 5 bases and J by 7 bases, with 20 bases between them. The CDR3 length is 15 residues. The germline V gene encodes CDR1 SGHTA and CDR2 FQGNSA. Full variable domain (missing parts from reference TRBV7-2 and TRBJ2-5): GAGVSQSPSNKVTEKGKDVELRCDPISGHTALYWYRQSLGQGLEFLIYFQGNSAPDKSGLPSDRFSAERTGGSVSTLTIQRTQQEDSAVYLCASSPFVPTTGTQYFGPGTRLLVL.

This chain uses TRBV3-1 (or the pseudogene TRBV3-2) with TRBJ2-5; the match to TRBD2 covers 11 bases. The CDR3 has 17 residues. The V gene end was trimmed by 5 bases and the J gene end by 4 bases; junction bases not matched to a gene: 12. The germline V gene encodes CDR1 LGHDT and CDR2 YNNKEL (reference sequence). This chain's CDR3 is CASSFIPPSGGTETQYF. DNA for the CDR3: TGTGCCAGCAGCTTTATTCCACCTAGCGGGGGGACAGAGACCCAGTACTTC.

This chain links TRBV28 with TRBJ1-5, with unresolved D. V lost 8 bases and J lost 0, with 8 bases in between. This CDR3 spans 13 amino acids. Germline loops: CDR1 MDHEN, CDR2 SYDVKM. Here the CDR3 reads CASLGDSNQPQHF. Here the CDR3 DNA reads TGTGCCAGCCTAGGTGATAGCAATCAGCCCCAGCATTTT.

The chain links TRBV3-1 (or the pseudogene TRBV3-2) to TRBJ2-5; 13 bases are shared with TRBD2. The V and J ends lost 0 bases and 5 bases, in that order; junction bases with no gene match: 3. This CDR3 comprises 16 residues. CDR1 is LGHDT, CDR2 YNNKEL, per germline (reference sequence). CDR3 DNA: TGTGCCAGCAGCCAAGATCGGACTAGCGGGGGTGAGACCCAGTACTTC. Its protein product is CASSQDRTSGGETQYF.

The chain links TRBV4-1 to TRBJ2-3; D gene uncertain. This CDR3 has 15 amino acids. V dropped 4 bases and J dropped 3 bases, with 14 bases sitting between them. Germline V lookup: CDR1 MGHRA, CDR2 YSYEKL. CDR3: CASSLREQRTDTQYF. The CDR3 region has the DNA TGCGCCAGCAGCCTAAGAGAGCAGAGGACAGATACGCAGTATTTT.

The J gene is TRBJ2-1, the V gene TRBV27; 7 bases line up with TRBD1. Germline CDR1 reads MNHEY; CDR2 reads SMNVEV (reference sequence). CDR3 length equals 14 residues. After removal of 6 bases from V and 7 bases from J, the junction contained 9 bases not matched to a gene. The CDR3 here is CASRKQGSENEQFF. CDR3 DNA sequence: TGTGCCAGCAGAAAACAGGGGTCTGAAAATGAGCAGTTCTTC.

CDR3 sequence: CASSPGTSVYEQYF. CDR3 in DNA: TGTGCCAGCTCACCAGGGACTAGCGTCTACGAGCAGTACTTC. The rearrangement links TRBV18 to TRBJ2-7, with 10 bases identical to TRBD2. The length of the CDR3 is 14 residues. The J segment lost 3 bases and the V segment lost 2 bases, leaving 1 base of the junction unmatched. Germline V gene data show CDR1 as KGHSH and CDR2 as LQKENI.

The V call is TRBV19, the J call TRBJ2-3; D is possibly TRBD2 (6 bases). With 5 bases removed from V and 5 bases from J, the gap between germline ends came to 14 bases. The germline V gene encodes CDR1 LNHDA and CDR2 SQIVND (reference sequence). CDR3 length equals 14 residues. The DNA for the CDR3 is TGTGCCAGTAGTCGGGACTCCGAGGTAGATACGCAGTATTTT. Residues: CASSRDSEVDTQYF.

The rearrangement links TRBV19 to TRBJ1-1, with TRBD1 identical over 8 bases. V shed 5 bases, J shed 11 bases, and the junction held 16 bases outside the gene matches. The germline gives CDR1 LNHDA, CDR2 SQIVND (reference sequence). This CDR3 has 15 residues. This CDR3 reads CASSWEDRGSVGAFF. CDR3 coding DNA: TGTGCCAGTAGTTGGGAAGACAGGGGAAGTGTTGGGGCTTTCTTT.

The chain recombines TRBV19 with TRBJ2-4; D is uncertain. Germline CDR1 and CDR2: LNHDA and SQIVND (reference sequence). This CDR3 has 17 amino acids. Trimming shortened V by 3 bases and J by 0 bases, and 15 bases separated the two germline ends. The CDR3 is CASSIGLAELAKNIQYF. The CDR3 DNA follows: TGTGCCAGTAGTATCGGGTTAGCAGAACTAGCCAAAAACATTCAGTACTTC.

This chain uses TRBV7-6 with TRBJ2-5; 9 bases align to TRBD2. Germline V gene sequence: CDR1 SGHVS, CDR2 FNYEAQ. J was trimmed by 2 bases and V by 4 bases; bases with no gene match: 5. The CDR3 is made up of 15 amino acids. CDR3 residues: CASSSLAGLQETQYF. The CDR3 coding sequence is TGTGCCAGCAGCTCCCTAGCGGGGCTACAAGAGACCCAGTACTTC.

The J gene is TRBJ2-3, the V gene TRBV5-6, with TRBD2 as a possible D gene (6 bases). CDR1 and CDR2 (germline): SGHDT, YYEEEE. There are 14 residues in the CDR3. Trimming cost V 4 bases and J 0 bases, with 9 bases left between them. In DNA, the CDR3 is TGTGCCAGCAGCGGTAGCGGTAGCACAGATACGCAGTATTTT. Translated, it gives CASSGSGSTDTQYF.

J is TRBJ2-7 and V is TRBV28; tentative D call: TRBD2 (6 bases). The CDR3 loop spans 14 amino acids. V lost 3 bases, J lost 0 bases, and 9 bases lay in between. Looked up from germline, CDR1 is MDHEN and CDR2 is SYDVKM. The CDR3 sequence: CASSLGGASYEQYF. The DNA of the CDR3 is TGTGCCAGCAGTTTGGGCGGGGCCTCCTACGAGCAGTACTTC.

This chain uses TRBV10-1 with TRBJ2-7; 10 nucleotides match TRBD1. Trimming removed 6 bases from V and 3 bases from J; junction bases left unmatched: 2. The CDR3 has 13 amino acids. From germline, CDR1 is WNHNN and CDR2 SYGVQD (reference sequence). CDR3 bases: TGCGCCAGCAGCCGGGACAGGGGCTACGAGCAGTACTTC. This gives the protein CASSRDRGYEQYF.